This TCR beta chain was obtained from a study of PD-1 blockade in classical Hodgkin lymphoma. Whole-study context: Every 2 weeks, patients got 3 mg/kg intravenous nivolumab.

Whole-study results and caveats: Newly diagnosed patients were reported to exhibit reduced baseline TCR diversity relative to healthy donors. Exclusion removed patients who began nivolumab under 1 year after ASCT. Baseline diversity was lower in partial responders and progressors than complete responders.

As for this clone: What it binds is unknown.

As to time point: cycle 4 day 1 (C4D1), after five to seven weeks of nivolumab. No patient escaped relapse after autologous stem cell transplantation, and brentuximab vedotin exposure varied. The CDR3 loop spans 13 amino acids. CDR1 is ENHRY and CDR2 is SYGVKD in the germline V gene. The germline V and J ends were trimmed by 2 bases and 2 bases, with 6 bases remaining between them. Measured with immunoSEQ multiplex PCR; TCRdb has only the in-frame clones, and not every one. This sample yields about 94,000 clones, of which 90% to 95% are seen a single time; roughly 2.1% belongs to the top ten. The chain carries TRBV10-3 and TRBJ1-2, with D maybe TRBD1 (5 bases). Specimen: peripheral blood mononuclear cells (PBMCs), collected before the fourth cycle of nivolumab. The origin of this receptor is a human donor with classical Hodgkin lymphoma. CDR3 in amino acids: CAISEAGNYGYTF. CDR3 coding DNA: TGTGCCATCAGTGAGGCAGGGAACTATGGCTACACCTTC.